The clone carrying this T cell receptor (beta chain) was seen a few times. The antigen remains undetermined. This sample was included in a study of cytomegalovirus exposure and HLA in healthy donors. Study-wide context: There were just under 400 genotyped donors. Of these, about 81% fell in the genetic ancestry cluster associated with self-reported Caucasian donors. The study's findings and limits: It was approximately 150 TCR beta chains that were listed as cytomegalovirus-associated. Researchers reported in a later analysis that a missense DCLRE1C variant was tied to TCR beta V- and J-gene trimming. As was reported, the classifier diagnosed cytomegalovirus status with high specificity and sensitivity.

This CDR3 is built from 16 residues. In germline, CDR1 is MGHRA, CDR2 YSYEKL. V was clipped by 1 base and J by 2 bases, with 14 bases between them. Both 60 Vbeta primers and 13 Jbeta primers went into the PCR. Profiled with immunoSEQ multiplex PCR; TCRdb holds only in-frame clones, not every one. The table lists under 110,000 clones, more than 70% of them singletons. The clonotype was recovered from a man aged 35 to 55 in good health and CMV-seronegative. The chain joins TRBV4-1 to TRBJ1-2; D uncertain. The sequencing sample was made of PBMCs. CDR3: CASSQGSGQINYGYTF. The CDR3 DNA follows: TGCGCCAGCAGCCAAGGAAGCGGGCAGATCAACTATGGCTACACCTTC.